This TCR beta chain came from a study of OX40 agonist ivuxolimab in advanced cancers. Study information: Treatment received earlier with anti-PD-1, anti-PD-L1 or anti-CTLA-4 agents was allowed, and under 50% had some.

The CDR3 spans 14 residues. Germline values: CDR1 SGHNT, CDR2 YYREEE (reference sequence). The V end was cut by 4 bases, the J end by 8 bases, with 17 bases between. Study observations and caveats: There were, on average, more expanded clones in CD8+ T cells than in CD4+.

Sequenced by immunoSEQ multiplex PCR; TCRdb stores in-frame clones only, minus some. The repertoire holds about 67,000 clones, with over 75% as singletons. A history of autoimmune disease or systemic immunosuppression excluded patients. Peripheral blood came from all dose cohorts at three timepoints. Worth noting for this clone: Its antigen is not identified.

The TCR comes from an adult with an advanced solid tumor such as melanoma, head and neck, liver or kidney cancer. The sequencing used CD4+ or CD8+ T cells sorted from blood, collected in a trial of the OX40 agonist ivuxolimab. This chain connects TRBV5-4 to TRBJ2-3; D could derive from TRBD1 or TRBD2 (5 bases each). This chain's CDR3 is CASSPGTRIGTQYF. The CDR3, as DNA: TGTGCCAGCAGCCCAGGGACCCGTATAGGTACGCAGTATTTT.